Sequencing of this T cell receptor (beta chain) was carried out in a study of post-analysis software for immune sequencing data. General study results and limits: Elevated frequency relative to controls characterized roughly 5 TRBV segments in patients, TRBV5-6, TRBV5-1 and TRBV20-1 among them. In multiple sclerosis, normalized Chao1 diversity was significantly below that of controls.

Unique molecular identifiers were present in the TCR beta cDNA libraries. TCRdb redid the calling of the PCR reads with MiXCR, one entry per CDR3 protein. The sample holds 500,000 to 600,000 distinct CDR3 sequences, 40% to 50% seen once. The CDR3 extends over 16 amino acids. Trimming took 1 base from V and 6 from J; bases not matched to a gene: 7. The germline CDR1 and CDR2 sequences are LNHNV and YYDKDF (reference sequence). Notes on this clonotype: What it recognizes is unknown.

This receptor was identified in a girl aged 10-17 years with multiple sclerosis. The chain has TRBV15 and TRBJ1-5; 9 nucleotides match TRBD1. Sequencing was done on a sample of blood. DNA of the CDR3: TGTGCCACCAGCAGAGGGAGGACAGGGGTCCCTCAGCCCCAGCATTTT. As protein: CATSRGRTGVPQPQHF.